This entry concerns a single TCR beta chain. No antigen is known for it. It has no much larger one-base neighbor in the sample; base qualities were not kept. The data originate from a study of blood T cell repertoires in COVID-19 (dated by TCRdb to the early 2020s). With respect to the entire study: Samples from collaborators originated in the United States, Italy and Spain and spanned both the acute and convalescent phases of COVID-19. The repertoires were released in a freely available public database meant as a resource for research on the immune response to SARS-CoV-2. The sample metadata nearly always contained a de-identified subject ID, COVID-19 status, age in years and sex. HLA class I and class II types, where available, came from metadata supplied by the sample provider rather than from assay-based typing. The material from the prospective study consisted of cDNA or gDNA derived from T cells, B-cell-depleted T cells, or PBMCs. Samples came from the ongoing ImmuneRACE study (first 160 participants) plus 1,254 subjects from 6 global collaborators. The dataset comprised deeply sampled blood TCRbeta repertoires from subjects exposed to, actively infected with, or recovered from COVID-19. On the study overall, not on this receptor specifically: The amount of clinical and demographic metadata varied by source and participant and was provided uncurated.

Each collaborating institution followed its own protocols to collect whole blood in K2EDTA tubes. For TCRbeta analysis, collaborators shipped samples as frozen whole blood, isolated PBMCs, or DNA extracted from either of those sample types. TCRbeta CDR3 regions were amplified from genomic DNA using the immunoSEQ Assay, a bias-controlled multiplex PCR. Concerning the study's data processing: Nucleated cell counts per sample were estimated from amplification of reference gene primers within the assay. To quantify the absolute abundance of each unique TCRbeta CDR3 rearrangement, sequence reads were collapsed and filtered. For each sample, productive Simpson clonality was calculated as the square root of Simpson's diversity index across productive rearrangements. TCRdb stores this immuneACCESS table with in-frame sequences only. Part of the clones is absent; in the studies checked, under half of the shortfall reflects unresolved V genes, and no reason is known for the rest. That table is the source of V, J and clone size, and D and trimming were worked out from the DNA. This sample lists roughly 80,000 clones; about 85% were detected once. The top ten hold approximately 10% of the sample.

The CDR3 runs 16 residues from the cysteine to the phenylalanine. Only the CDR3 DNA stays, 48 bases, in frame from base 1. Relative to germline, V is missing 0 bases and J is missing 6 bases, with 9 bases of the junction outside any gene match. Per the germline V gene, SGHVS is the CDR1 and FQNEAQ is the CDR2. Sequences were obtained from peripheral blood. The sequence links TRBV7-8 to TRBJ2-7; 9 central nucleotides agree with TRBD2. The receptor comes from a human donor in a cohort sampled during active COVID-19. The nucleotides read TGTGCCAGCAGCTTAGCGGGAGCGGGGGGTATAGGCGAGCAGTACTTC. Its translation reads: CASSLAGAGGIGEQYF. This CDR3, with the reference TRBV7-8 and TRBJ2-7 proteins standing in past its ends, gives the full variable domain GAGVSQSPRYKVAKRGQDVALRCDPISGHVSLFWYQQALGQGPEFLTYFQNEAQLDKSGLPSDRFFAERPEGSVSTLKIQRTQQEDSAVYLCASSLAGAGGIGEQYFGPGTRLTVT.